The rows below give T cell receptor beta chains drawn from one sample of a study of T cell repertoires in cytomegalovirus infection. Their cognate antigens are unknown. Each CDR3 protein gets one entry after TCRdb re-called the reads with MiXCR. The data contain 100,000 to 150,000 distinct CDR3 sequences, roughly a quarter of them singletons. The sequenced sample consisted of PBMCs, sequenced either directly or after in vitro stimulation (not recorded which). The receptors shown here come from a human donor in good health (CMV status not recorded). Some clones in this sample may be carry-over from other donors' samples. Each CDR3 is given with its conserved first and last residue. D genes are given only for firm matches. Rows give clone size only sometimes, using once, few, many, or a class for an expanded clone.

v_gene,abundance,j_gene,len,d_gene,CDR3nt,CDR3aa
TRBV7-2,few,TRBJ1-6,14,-,TGTGCCAGCAGCTTAGAATATTATAATTCACCCCTCCACTTT,CASSLEYYNSPLHF
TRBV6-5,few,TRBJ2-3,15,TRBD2,TGTGCCAGCAGTTACACAGCGGGAAAGCAAGATACGCAGTATTTT,CASSYTAGKQDTQYF
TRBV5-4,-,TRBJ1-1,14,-,TGTGCCAGCAGTCAAGCCGGGTCGGCCACTGAAGCTTTCTTT,CASSQAGSATEAFF
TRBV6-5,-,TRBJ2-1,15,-,TGTGCCAGCAGTTACTCGACGGCAGGAAGCAATGAGCAGTTCTTC,CASSYSTAGSNEQFF
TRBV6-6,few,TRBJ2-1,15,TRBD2,TGTGCCAGCAGTCCAGCGGGACCCTTCTACAATGAGCAGTTCTTC,CASSPAGPFYNEQFF
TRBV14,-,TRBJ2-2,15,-,TGTGCCAGCAGCCTCCGGACTGGCGAGACCGGGGAGCTGTTTTTT,CASSLRTGETGELFF
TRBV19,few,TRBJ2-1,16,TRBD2,TGTGCCAGTAGTATCTCGGGACTAGCTGCGTACAATGAGCAGTTCTTC,CASSISGLAAYNEQFF
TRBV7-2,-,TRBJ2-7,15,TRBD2,TGTGCCAGCAGCTTAGGTAGCGGGAGGCCCTACGAGCAGTACTTC,CASSLGSGRPYEQYF
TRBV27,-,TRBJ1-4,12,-,TGTGCCAGCAGGGGGCGGAATGAAAAACTGTTTTTT,CASRGRNEKLFF
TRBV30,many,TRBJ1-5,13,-,TGTGCCTGGAGTGCGACACTTAATCAGCCCCAGCATTTT,CAWSATLNQPQHF
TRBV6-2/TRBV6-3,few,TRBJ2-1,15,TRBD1,TGTGCCAGCAGTTTTGGACAGGGGTGGTACAATGAGCAGTTCTTC,CASSFGQGWYNEQFF
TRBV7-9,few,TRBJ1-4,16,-,TGTGCCAGCAGCTTAGCGCGGGAGCTCACGGGGGAAAAACTGTTTTTT,CASSLARELTGEKLFF
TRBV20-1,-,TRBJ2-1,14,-,TGCAGTGCTAAAGGGGCTGATAGGGACAATGAGCAGTTCTTC,CSAKGADRDNEQFF
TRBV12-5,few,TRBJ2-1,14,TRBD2,TGTGCTAGTGGTTCGGGACTAGCGGGAATGGCGCAGTTCTTC,CASGSGLAGMAQFF
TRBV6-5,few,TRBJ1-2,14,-,TGTGCCAGCAGTCCCGGGACTGGAGGCTATGGCTACACCTTC,CASSPGTGGYGYTF
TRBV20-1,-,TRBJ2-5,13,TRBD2,TGCAGTGTCACAGCGGGAGTTAAAGAGACCCAGTACTTC,CSVTAGVKETQYF
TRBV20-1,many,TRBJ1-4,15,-,TGCAGTGCTTCGACAGATTCTGCAACTAATGAAAAACTGTTTTTT,CSASTDSATNEKLFF
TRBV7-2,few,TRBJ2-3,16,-,TGTGCCAGCAGTCCAACGGGGGGCAAGCGCACAGATACGCAGTATTTT,CASSPTGGKRTDTQYF
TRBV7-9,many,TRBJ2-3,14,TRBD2,TGTGCCAGCAGCTTGGGGAGGGGACCAGATACGCAGTATTTT,CASSLGRGPDTQYF
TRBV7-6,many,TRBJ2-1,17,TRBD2,TGTGCCAGCAGCTTAGGGGGGGGTGGGAGCTCCTACAATGAGCAGTTCTTC,CASSLGGGGSSYNEQFF
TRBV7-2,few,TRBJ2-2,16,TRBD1,TGTGCCAGCAGCTCACAGGGGGTTGCGAACACCGGGGAGCTGTTTTTT,CASSSQGVANTGELFF
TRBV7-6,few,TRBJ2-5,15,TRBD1,TGTGCCAGCAGAAACAGGGGCCCGGTTTCTGAGACCCAGTACTTC,CASRNRGPVSETQYF
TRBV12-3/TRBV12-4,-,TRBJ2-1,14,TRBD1,TGTGCCAGCAGTACGGACAGGGTCTTCAATGAGCAGTTCTTC,CASSTDRVFNEQFF
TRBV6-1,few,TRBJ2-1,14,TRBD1,TGTGCCAGCAGTGGGACAGGACGATACAATGAGCAGTTCTTC,CASSGTGRYNEQFF
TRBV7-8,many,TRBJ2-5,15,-,TGTGCCAGCAGCCTCCGGAGGGCCCGCCAAGAGACCCAGTACTTC,CASSLRRARQETQYF
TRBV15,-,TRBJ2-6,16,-,TGTGCCACCAGCAGCGATCGTGTATCTGGGGCCAACGTCCTGACTTTC,CATSSDRVSGANVLTF
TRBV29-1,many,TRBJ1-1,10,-,TGCAGCGCCGGGAACACTGAAGCTTTCTTT,CSAGNTEAFF
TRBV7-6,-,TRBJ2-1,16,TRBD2,TGTGCCAGCAGCTTAGCGCAAAGGACTAGCCGCAATGAGCAGTTCTTC,CASSLAQRTSRNEQFF
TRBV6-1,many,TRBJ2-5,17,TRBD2,TGTGCCAGCAGTCTTGGCCGGACTAGCGGGAGTAGGGAGACCCAGTACTTC,CASSLGRTSGSRETQYF
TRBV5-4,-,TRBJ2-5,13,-,TGTGCCAGCAGCTTTGGCCTAGCCGAGACCCAGTACTTC,CASSFGLAETQYF
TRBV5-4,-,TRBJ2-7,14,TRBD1,TGTGCCAGCAGAAAAGGGGGCGCGAGTGGCGAGCAGCACTTC,CASRKGGASGEQHF